Only a few counts were recorded for the clone carrying this TCR beta chain. Antigen unknown. This record belongs to a study of CD8+ T cells in alopecia areata. Extraction and reverse transcription of RNA yielded cDNA as the sequencing template. Clones were read by immunoSEQ multiplex PCR, and TCRdb kept only the in-frame ones, dropping some. This table holds a few hundred thousand clones, 60% found once. CDR3 length: 15 amino acids. The germline V gene has CDR1 LGHNA and CDR2 YSLEER. The J segment lost 6 bases and the V segment lost 4 bases, leaving 8 bases of the junction unmatched. Treatment of the sample: oral pan-JAK inhibitor, 5-10 mg twice daily. Sampling of alopecia areata patients yielded lesional scalp punch biopsies as well as peripheral blood. Findings and caveats of the study: The link between baseline CD8+ expansion and response remains uncertain with one nonresponder. The study found TCR sharing across patients less clear than in mice, possibly for HLA reasons.

V is TRBV4-3 and J is TRBJ2-3, with 9 bases matching TRBD1. The input for sequencing was CD4+ T cells sorted from blood, taken at approximately week 51, from a patient treated with tofacitinib. The TCR comes from a human donor with alopecia areata. This CDR3 is CASSRGQGTWDTQYF. The CDR3 DNA reads TGCGCCAGCAGCCGAGGACAGGGGACATGGGATACGCAGTATTTT.